This TCR beta chain was documented in a study of graft-versus-host responses after intestinal transplantation. Germline assignment: CDR1 SGHRS and CDR2 YFSETQ. Trimming at V came to 2 bases and at J to 5 bases, leaving 3 bases not matched to a gene. There are 14 residues in the CDR3. Profiling relied on immunoSEQ multiplex PCR, and the TCRdb table lists in-frame clones only, not all of them. The sample contains 60,000 to 80,000 clones, roughly 88% of which appear only once. Concerning this clone: Its antigen remains unknown.

The sequence was obtained from a human donor who received an intestinal transplant. The rearrangement uses TRBV5-1 and TRBJ2-2, with 7 positions matching TRBD1. Source: unstimulated CD8+ T cells sorted from spleen or lymph node cells, taken before intestinal transplant. CDR3 sequence (DNA): TGCGCCAGCAGCTTTGGCAGGGGGACCGGGGAGCTGTTTTTT. Protein sequence: CASSFGRGTGELFF.